Reported below is one TCR beta chain. No antigen is known for it. The method was immunoSEQ multiplex PCR; TCRdb's version includes in-frame clones alone and lacks a portion of them. Of 150,000 to 200,000 clones listed, roughly nine tenths are singletons. These data come from a study of T cell responses to AZD1222 COVID-19 vaccine. Study summary: Researchers grouped second doses given at about 4 or about 12 weeks into one pool. Overall study results and limits: At baseline, seropositivity was found in only six or seven AZD1222 recipients. Nearly half of unique spike-specific TCRs reportedly avoided B.1.351 and B.1.1.7 mutated regions.

The CDR3 extends over 15 amino acids. The ends were cut back, 5 bases at V and 0 bases at J, with 11 bases in the middle. In germline, CDR1 is SEHNR, CDR2 FQNEAQ (reference sequence). This TCR was recovered from an adult in good health. This specimen consisted of peripheral blood, obtained on day 0 of AZD1222 vaccination. The chain combines TRBV7-9 with TRBJ1-3, with D possibly being TRBD1 (5 bases). The CDR3 DNA reads as TGTGCCAGCAGCCCGGGGCGGTACTCTGGAAACACCATATATTTT. Its translation: CASSPGRYSGNTIYF. The full variable domain, with the rest looked up from reference TRBV7-9 and TRBJ1-3, is DTGVSQNPRHKITKRGQNVTFRCDPISEHNRLYWYRQTLGQGPEFLTYFQNEAQLEKSRLLSDRFSAERPKGSFSTLEIQRTEQGDSAMYLCASSPGRYSGNTIYFGEGSWLTVV.